The rows below give T cell receptor beta chains drawn from one sample of a study of T-cell reconstitution after alpha-beta-depleted transplantation in children. TCRdb reprocessed the PCR reads with MiXCR, giving one entry per CDR3 protein. This repertoire shows a few hundred thousand distinct CDR3 sequences, around 25% found once; its top ten account for approximately 10%. This material consisted of PBMCs, mostly from graft donor cells, taken 180 days after TCRalphabeta/CD19-depleted stem cell transplant. The origin of the receptors is a male patient younger than 18 who had a stem cell transplant for acute lymphoblastic leukemia, so the T cells may come from the graft donor. The conserved cysteine and the conserved F or W are not part of the CDR3 here. The order of the fields is V gene, J gene, D gene, CDR3 protein. The D gene is left open where the match is weak.

>TRBV20-1|TRBJ2-5|TRBD1
SAKDRGFETQY
>TRBV7-8|TRBJ2-7|-
ASRPRASYEQY
>TRBV5-6|TRBJ2-3|-
ASSFRGSGADTQY
>TRBV7-6|TRBJ2-1|TRBD2
ASSPDSGTEQF
>TRBV7-9|TRBJ2-7|-
ASSFRDRAYEQY
>TRBV5-1|TRBJ2-7|TRBD1
ASSLRAGGRDEQY
>TRBV9|TRBJ2-7|-
ASSVGHGGVPPYYEQY
>TRBV7-9|TRBJ1-6|-
ASESGRVNSPLH
>TRBV5-1|TRBJ2-7|TRBD1
ASSPGQGQDEQY
>TRBV7-6|TRBJ2-7|TRBD1
ASSLTDRVDYEQY
>TRBV4-1|TRBJ1-1|-
ASSQDTGVTEAF
>TRBV20-1|TRBJ2-5|-
SASLESPETKY
>TRBV27|TRBJ2-1|TRBD2
ASSQTGTSGHNEQF
>TRBV5-1|TRBJ1-2|-
ASSFSNYGYT
>TRBV18|TRBJ1-5|-
ASSPPNRVGYQPQH
>TRBV20-1|TRBJ2-1|-
SARVLDEQF
>TRBV9|TRBJ1-1|TRBD1
ASSVTGPNTEAF
>TRBV3-1|TRBJ1-3|-
ASSPLTGGNTIY
>TRBV7-3|TRBJ2-1|TRBD2
ASSLLAANNEQF
>TRBV11-3|TRBJ2-1|-
ASSSRRGKGEQF
>TRBV6-5|TRBJ2-1|-
ASSYPTARGYNEQF
>TRBV2|TRBJ2-1|TRBD2
ASSERWLAGAIEQF
>TRBV4-2|TRBJ2-1|TRBD2
ASSHRSGGSYNEQF
>TRBV15|TRBJ2-4|-
ATSRAISQGGKNIQY
>TRBV11-2|TRBJ2-2|TRBD2
ASSLVPLTSGKNTGELF
>TRBV18|TRBJ2-3|-
ASSPQSSTSTDTQY
>TRBV10-1|TRBJ2-1|TRBD2
ASSARLAGYYNEQF
>TRBV20-1|TRBJ2-1|TRBD2
SASREASYNEQF
>TRBV27|TRBJ2-1|-
ASSLIGQFYNEQF
>TRBV5-1|TRBJ2-3|-
ASSFGRIETDTQY
>TRBV20-1|TRBJ2-4|-
SAREGNHIQY
>TRBV7-2|TRBJ2-7|TRBD2
ASSSRTSGRANYEQY
>TRBV3-1|TRBJ1-3|-
ASSQSGRVSGNTIY
>TRBV15|TRBJ2-3|-
ATSRDWGDTQY
>TRBV7-9|TRBJ2-7|TRBD1
ASSSGTASLRY
>TRBV12-3/TRBV12-4|TRBJ2-5|-
ASSFGRGTFQETQY
>TRBV20-1|TRBJ2-7|TRBD2
SAADPLAGLYEQY
>TRBV9|TRBJ2-2|TRBD1
ASSVEGQGAYGELF
>TRBV11-1|TRBJ2-2|-
ASSLPSRRTGELF
>TRBV20-1|TRBJ2-7|-
SAGGRPYEQY
>TRBV5-1|TRBJ2-3|-
ASSLAILGASADTQY
>TRBV7-8|TRBJ2-7|TRBD2
ASSSRLAGSYEQY
>TRBV20-1|TRBJ1-1|-
SARLGPSEAF
>TRBV9|TRBJ2-3|TRBD2
ASSVGLAGGWSTDTQY